The rows below give T cell receptor beta chains drawn from one sample of a study of T cells in Graves' hyperthyroidism and ophthalmopathy. TCRdb analysed the multiplex PCR reads with MiXCR anew, one entry per CDR3 protein. The data show 600,000 or so distinct CDR3 sequences, 14% seen once. The sample consisted of blood. These receptors all stem from a woman between 18 and 29 years old with Graves' ophthalmopathy. Each CDR3 is given without its conserved first and last residue. A D gene is named only where the DNA matches it firmly. Only part of the rows carry a size: once, few, many, or a class if the clone is expanded.

CDR3 length	V gene	clone size	J gene	D gene	CDR3 protein
12	TRBV6-1	NA	TRBJ2-5	TRBD2	ASRLAGGVETQY
13	TRBV2	many	TRBJ2-5	NA	ASSVDSMYQETQY
11	TRBV4-1	NA	NA	NA	ASSSQGGYEQF
17	TRBV7-9	many	TRBJ2-1	TRBD1	ASSLHKIPGQGPHNEQF
11	TRBV30	many	TRBJ2-1	NA	AWSERDYNEQF
12	TRBV2	many	TRBJ1-1	NA	ASKDETTNTEAF
17	TRBV14	NA	TRBJ2-7	TRBD1	ASSPDLGQGAVKTYEQY
11	TRBV12-3/TRBV12-4	many	TRBJ1-5	NA	ASSFGGEQPQH
10	TRBV2	many	TRBJ1-6	NA	ASARDNSPLH
13	TRBV7-6	many	TRBJ2-3	NA	ASSPLGSFTDTQY